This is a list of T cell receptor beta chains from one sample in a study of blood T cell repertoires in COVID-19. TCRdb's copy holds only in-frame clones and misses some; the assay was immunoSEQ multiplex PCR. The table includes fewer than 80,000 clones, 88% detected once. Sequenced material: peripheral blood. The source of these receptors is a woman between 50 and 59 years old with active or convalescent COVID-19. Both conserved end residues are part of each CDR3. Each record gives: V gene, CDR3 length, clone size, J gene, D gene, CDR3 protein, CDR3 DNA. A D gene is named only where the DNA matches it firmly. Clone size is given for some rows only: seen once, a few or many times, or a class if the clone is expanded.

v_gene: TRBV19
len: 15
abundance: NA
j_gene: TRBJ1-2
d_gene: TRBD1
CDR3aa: CASSTLGTGYDGYTF
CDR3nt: TGTGCCAGTAGTACCCTCGGGACAGGGTATGATGGCTACACCTTC

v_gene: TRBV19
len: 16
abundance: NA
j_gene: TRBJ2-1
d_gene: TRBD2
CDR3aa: CASSPWGLAGEGEQFF
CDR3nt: TGTGCCAGTAGTCCGTGGGGACTAGCGGGAGAAGGTGAGCAGTTCTTC

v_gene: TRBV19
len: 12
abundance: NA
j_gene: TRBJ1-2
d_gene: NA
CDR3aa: CASKRTDYGYTF
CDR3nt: TGTGCCAGTAAAAGGACAGATTATGGCTACACCTTC

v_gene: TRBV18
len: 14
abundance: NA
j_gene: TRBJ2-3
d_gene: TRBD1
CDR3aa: CASSSDRGRDTQYF
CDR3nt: TGTGCCAGCTCATCGGACAGGGGCCGAGATACGCAGTATTTT

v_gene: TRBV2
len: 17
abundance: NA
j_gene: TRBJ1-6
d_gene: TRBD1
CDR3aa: CASSELADRGANSPLHF
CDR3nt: TGTGCCAGCAGTGAGCTAGCAGACAGGGGCGCGAATTCACCCCTCCACTTT

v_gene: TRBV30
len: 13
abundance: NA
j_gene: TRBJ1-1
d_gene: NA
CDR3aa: CAWSPGGPTEAFF
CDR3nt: TGTGCCTGGAGCCCCGGTGGGCCCACTGAAGCTTTCTTT

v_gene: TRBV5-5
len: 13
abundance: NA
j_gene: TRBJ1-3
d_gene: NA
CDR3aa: CASSLQYGDTIYF
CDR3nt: TGTGCCAGCAGCTTACAATACGGGGACACCATATATTTT

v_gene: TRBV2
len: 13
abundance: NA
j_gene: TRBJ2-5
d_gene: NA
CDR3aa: CASTISGRETQYF
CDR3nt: TGTGCCAGCACGATATCCGGGAGAGAGACCCAGTACTTC

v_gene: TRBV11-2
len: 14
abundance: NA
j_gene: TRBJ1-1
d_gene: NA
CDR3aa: CASNPGHQNTEAFF
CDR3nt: TGTGCCAGCAATCCGGGACACCAGAACACTGAAGCTTTCTTT

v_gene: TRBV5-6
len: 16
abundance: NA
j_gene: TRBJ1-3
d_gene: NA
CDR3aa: CASSPLQGRSGNTIYF
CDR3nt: TGTGCCAGCAGCCCCCTACAGGGCCGCTCTGGAAACACCATATATTTT

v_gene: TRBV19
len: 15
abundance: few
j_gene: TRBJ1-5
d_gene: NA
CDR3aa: CASSKWGDSNQPQHF
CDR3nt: TGTGCCAGTAGTAAGTGGGGCGATAGCAATCAGCCCCAGCATTTT

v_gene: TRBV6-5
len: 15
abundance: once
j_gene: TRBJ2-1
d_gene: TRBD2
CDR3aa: CASSYSLGLEFEQFF
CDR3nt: TGTGCCAGCAGTTACTCCTTGGGACTAGAATTTGAGCAGTTCTTC

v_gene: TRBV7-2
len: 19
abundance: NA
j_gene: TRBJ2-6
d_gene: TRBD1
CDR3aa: CASSLAAGTGASGANVLTF
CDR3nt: TGTGCCAGCAGCTTAGCGGCGGGGACAGGGGCCTCTGGGGCCAACGTCCTGACTTTC

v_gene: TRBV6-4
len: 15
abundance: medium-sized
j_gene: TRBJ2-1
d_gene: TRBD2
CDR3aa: CASSPTSGRSDEQFF
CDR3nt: TGTGCCAGCAGTCCCACTAGCGGGAGATCAGATGAGCAGTTCTTC

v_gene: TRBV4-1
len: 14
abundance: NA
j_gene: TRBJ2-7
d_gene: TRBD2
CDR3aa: CASSQGLVSYEQYF
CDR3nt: TGCGCCAGCAGCCAGGGACTAGTGAGCTACGAGCAGTACTTC

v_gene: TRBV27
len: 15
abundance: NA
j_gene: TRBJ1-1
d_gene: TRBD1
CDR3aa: CASTQGTGPNTEAFF
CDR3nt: TGTGCCAGCACCCAGGGGACAGGGCCGAACACTGAAGCTTTCTTT

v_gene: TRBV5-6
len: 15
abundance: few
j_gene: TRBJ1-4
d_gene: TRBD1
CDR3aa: CASRGQGVTNEKLFF
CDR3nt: TGTGCCAGCAGAGGTCAGGGGGTAACTAATGAAAAACTGTTTTTT

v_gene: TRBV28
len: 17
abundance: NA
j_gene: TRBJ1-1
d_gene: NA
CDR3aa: CASSWEGRTLSNTEAFF
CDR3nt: TGTGCCAGCAGTTGGGAGGGGCGGACCCTTTCGAACACTGAAGCTTTCTTT

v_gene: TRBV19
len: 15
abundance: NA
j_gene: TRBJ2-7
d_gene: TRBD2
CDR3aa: CASSMDGGSSYEQYF
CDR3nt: TGTGCCAGTAGTATGGACGGCGGGAGCTCCTACGAGCAGTACTTC

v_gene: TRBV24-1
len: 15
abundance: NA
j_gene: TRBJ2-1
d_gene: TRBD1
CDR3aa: CATSDGTGLSNEQFF
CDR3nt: TGTGCCACCAGTGATGGGACAGGGCTATCCAATGAGCAGTTCTTC

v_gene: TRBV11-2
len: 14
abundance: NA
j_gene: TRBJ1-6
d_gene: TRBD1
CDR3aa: CASSLGQGGSPLHF
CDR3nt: TGTGCCAGCAGCTTGGGACAGGGCGGTTCACCCCTCCACTTT

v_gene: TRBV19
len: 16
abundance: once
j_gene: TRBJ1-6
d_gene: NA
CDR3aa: CASASQGGKQDSPLHF
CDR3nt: TGTGCCAGCGCCAGTCAGGGAGGAAAACAGGATTCACCCCTCCACTTT

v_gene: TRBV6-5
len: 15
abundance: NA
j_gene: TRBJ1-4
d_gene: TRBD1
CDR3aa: CASSISGTGHEKLFF
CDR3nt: TGTGCCAGCAGTATATCCGGGACAGGGCATGAAAAACTGTTTTTT

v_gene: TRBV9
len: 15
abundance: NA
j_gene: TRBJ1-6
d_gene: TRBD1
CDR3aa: CASSGARDRNSPLHF
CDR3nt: TGTGCCAGCAGCGGCGCCCGGGACAGGAATTCACCCCTCCACTTT

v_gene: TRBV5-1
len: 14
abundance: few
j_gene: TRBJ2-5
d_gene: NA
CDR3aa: CASSLGVARETQYF
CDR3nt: TGCGCCAGCAGCTTGGGAGTAGCTCGCGAGACCCAGTACTTC

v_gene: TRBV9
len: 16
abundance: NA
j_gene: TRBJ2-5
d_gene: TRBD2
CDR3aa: CASSVGGRGYQETQYF
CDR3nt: TGTGCCAGCAGCGTAGGTGGGCGGGGGTACCAAGAGACCCAGTACTTC

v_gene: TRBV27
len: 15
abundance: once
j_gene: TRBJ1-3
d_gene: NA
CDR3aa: CASSSIAGPGNTIYF
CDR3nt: TGTGCCAGCAGTTCTATCGCAGGGCCGGGAAACACCATATATTTT

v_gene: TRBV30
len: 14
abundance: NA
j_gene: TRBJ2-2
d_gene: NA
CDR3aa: CARDEGLNTGELFF
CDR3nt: TGTGCCCGGGATGAGGGTTTAAACACCGGGGAGCTGTTTTTT

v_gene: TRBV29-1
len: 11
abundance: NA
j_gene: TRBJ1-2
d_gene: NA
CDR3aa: CRVQGSYGYTF
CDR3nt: TGCAGAGTGCAGGGTAGTTATGGCTACACCTTC